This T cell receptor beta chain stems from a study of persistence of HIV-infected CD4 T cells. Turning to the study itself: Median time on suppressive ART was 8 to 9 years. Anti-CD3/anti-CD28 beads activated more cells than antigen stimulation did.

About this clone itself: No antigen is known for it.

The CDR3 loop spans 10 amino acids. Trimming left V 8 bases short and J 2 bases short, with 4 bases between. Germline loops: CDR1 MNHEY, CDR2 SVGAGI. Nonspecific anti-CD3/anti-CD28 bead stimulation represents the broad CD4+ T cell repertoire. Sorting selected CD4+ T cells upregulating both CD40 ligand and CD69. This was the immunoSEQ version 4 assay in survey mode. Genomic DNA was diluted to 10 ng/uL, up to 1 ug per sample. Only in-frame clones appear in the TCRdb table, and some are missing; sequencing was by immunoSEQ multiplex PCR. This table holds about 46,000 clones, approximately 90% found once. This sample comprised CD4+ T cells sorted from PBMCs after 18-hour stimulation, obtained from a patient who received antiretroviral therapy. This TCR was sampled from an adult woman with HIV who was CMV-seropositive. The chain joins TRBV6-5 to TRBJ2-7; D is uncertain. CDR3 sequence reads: CASSAYEQYF. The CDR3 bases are TGTGCCAGCTCAGCCTACGAGCAGTACTTC.